The source of this T cell receptor beta chain is a study of cytomegalovirus exposure and HLA in healthy donors. Notes on the study in general: Reported results showed that the classifier diagnosed cytomegalovirus status with high specificity and sensitivity. The study recorded about 150 TCR beta chains that were cytomegalovirus-associated.

PCR amplification relied on 60 Vbeta primers (plus 13 Jbeta primers). Assay: immunoSEQ multiplex PCR; the TCRdb copy retains only in-frame clones and omits some. Of about 210,000 clones detected, more than 75% appear once; the ten largest clones hold roughly 0.24%. J lost 1 base, V lost 4 bases, and 5 bases had no gene match. Germline lookup yields CDR1 LNHDA and CDR2 SQIVND (reference sequence). The CDR3 has 15 amino acids. Points on this clone: Its specificity is unknown.

V usage is TRBV19 and J usage is TRBJ2-7; 9 nucleotides line up with TRBD2. This sequence originates from a girl aged 2-10 years in good health and CMV-seronegative. The sample consisted of PBMCs. CDR3 DNA sequence: TGTGCCAGTAGTAGACTAGCGGACCCTTCCTACGAGCAGTACTTC. Protein: CASSRLADPSYEQYF.